This TCR beta chain was profiled in a study of cytomegalovirus exposure and HLA in healthy donors. Study-level background: Early released data comprised tens of millions of unique TCRs from HLA-typed donors.

The CDR3 is 14 amino acids. V gave up 2 bases and J gave up 4 bases, with 11 bases separating them. Germline V CDR1 and CDR2: SGHTA, FQGNSA. Both 60 Vbeta primers and 13 Jbeta primers went into the PCR. Sequencing used immunoSEQ multiplex PCR; TCRdb keeps in-frame clones, though not all of them. The sample lists 65,000 to 85,000 clones, less than 80% occurring once. The TCR sequence derives from a woman in her forties in good health and CMV-seropositive. The gene calls are TRBV7-2 and TRBJ1-2, with TRBD1 as a possible D gene (5 bases). Source material: PBMCs. The CDR3 sequence: CASSLRQGSYGYTF. The CDR3 DNA sequence: TGTGCCAGCAGCTTACGCCAGGGTAGCTATGGCTACACCTTC.